The sequence of this T cell receptor (beta chain) was determined in a study of blood T cell repertoires in COVID-19. Study information: Italy, Spain and the United States were the sources of the convalescent and acute COVID-19 samples. Sources were T cells, B-cell-depleted T cells, or PBMCs; the material itself was cDNA or gDNA.

Generated by immunoSEQ multiplex PCR, the TCRdb table keeps only in-frame clones and is missing some. In the table there are around 260,000 clones, roughly 86% of which are singletons. Germline CDR1 and CDR2: LGHDT and YNNKEL (reference sequence). V shed 3 bases and J shed 4 bases, with 15 bases lying between them. The CDR3 consists of 16 residues. The V gene is TRBV3-1 (or the pseudogene TRBV3-2), the J gene TRBJ2-2; maybe TRBD1 (7 bases). Input material: peripheral blood. The source of this sequence is a woman aged 55-69 years with COVID-19, enrolled during active disease. In DNA, the CDR3 is TGTGCCAGCAGCCAGGGGGGACAGCTGCGCACCGGGGAGCTGTTTTTT. Translation gives CASSQGGQLRTGELFF.